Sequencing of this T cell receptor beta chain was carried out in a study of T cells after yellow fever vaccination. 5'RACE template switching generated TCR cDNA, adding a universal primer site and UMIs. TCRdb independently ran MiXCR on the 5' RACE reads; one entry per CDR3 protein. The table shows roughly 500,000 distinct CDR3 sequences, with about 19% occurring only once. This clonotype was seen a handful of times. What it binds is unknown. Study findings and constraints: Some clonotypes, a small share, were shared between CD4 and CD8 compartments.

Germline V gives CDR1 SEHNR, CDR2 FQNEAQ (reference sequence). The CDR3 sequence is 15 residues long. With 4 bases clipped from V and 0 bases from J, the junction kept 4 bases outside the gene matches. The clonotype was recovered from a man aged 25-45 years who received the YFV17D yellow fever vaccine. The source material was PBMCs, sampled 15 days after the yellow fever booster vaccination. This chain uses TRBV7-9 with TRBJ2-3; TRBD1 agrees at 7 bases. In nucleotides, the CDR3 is TGTGCCAGCAGCTGGGGGACAGTCAGCACAGATACGCAGTATTTT. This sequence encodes CASSWGTVSTDTQYF.